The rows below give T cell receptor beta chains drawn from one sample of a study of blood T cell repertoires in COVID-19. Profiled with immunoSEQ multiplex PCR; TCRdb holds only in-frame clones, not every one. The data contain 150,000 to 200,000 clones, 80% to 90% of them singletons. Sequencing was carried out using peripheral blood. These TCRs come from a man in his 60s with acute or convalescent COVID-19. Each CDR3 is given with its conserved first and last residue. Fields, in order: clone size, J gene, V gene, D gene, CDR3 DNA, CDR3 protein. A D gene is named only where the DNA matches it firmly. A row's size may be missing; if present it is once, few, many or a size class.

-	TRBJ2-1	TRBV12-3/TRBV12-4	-	TGTGCCTCTAGCCTACAGATCAATGAGCAGTTCTTC	CASSLQINEQFF
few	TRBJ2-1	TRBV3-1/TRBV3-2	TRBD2	TGTGCCAGCAGCCCCTTCCCTCGGGGGGGTGGGAACAATGAGCAGTTCTTC	CASSPFPRGGGNNEQFF
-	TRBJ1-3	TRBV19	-	TGTGCCAGTAGTATTGTTATCTCTGGAAACACCATATATTTT	CASSIVISGNTIYF
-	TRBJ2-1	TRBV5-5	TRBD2	TGTGCCAGCAGCTTTCTAGCGGGGGGGAATGAGCAGTTCTTC	CASSFLAGGNEQFF
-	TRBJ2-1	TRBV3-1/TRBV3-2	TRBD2	TGTGCCAGCAGCCATTGGTCTAGCGGGAAGTACAATGAGCAGTTCTTC	CASSHWSSGKYNEQFF
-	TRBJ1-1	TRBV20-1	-	TGCAGTGCTAGATTCGGTGAAGCTTTCTTT	CSARFGEAFF
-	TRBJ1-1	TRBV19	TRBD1	TGTGCCAGTAGTGACAGGGGAATGAACACTGAAGCTTTCTTT	CASSDRGMNTEAFF
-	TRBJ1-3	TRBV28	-	TGTGCCACATTCGGAGGCGGGGACTCTGGAAACACCATATATTTT	CATFGGGDSGNTIYF
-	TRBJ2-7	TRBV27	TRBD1	TGTGCCAGCAGTTTATCGGGACAGGCTTTTTACGAGCAGTACTTC	CASSLSGQAFYEQYF
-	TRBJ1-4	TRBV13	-	TGTGCCAGCAGCTTAAGTGCCCAGGGCCTAAATGAAAAACTGTTTTTT	CASSLSAQGLNEKLFF
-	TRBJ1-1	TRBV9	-	TGTGCCAGCAGCGGGTCCGGGACTAAAGCTTTCTTT	CASSGSGTKAFF
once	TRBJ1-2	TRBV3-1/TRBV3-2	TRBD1	TGTGCCAGCAGCCAAGCGAGGCAGGGGGCAATGCTCGGCTACACCTTC	CASSQARQGAMLGYTF
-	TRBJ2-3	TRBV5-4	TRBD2	TGTGCCAGCAGTCCCCGACTAGCCCAGGGCACAGATACGCAGTATTTT	CASSPRLAQGTDTQYF
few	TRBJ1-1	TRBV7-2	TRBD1	TGTGCCAGCAGCGTACAGGGGGCCGCTGAAGCTTTCTTT	CASSVQGAAEAFF
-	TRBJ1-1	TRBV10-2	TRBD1	TGCGCCAGCAGGGGACAGGGAGGCACTGAAGCTTTCTTT	CASRGQGGTEAFF
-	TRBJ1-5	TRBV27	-	TGTGCCAGCAGACCCCGGGGACTGAACAATCAGCCCCAGCATTTT	CASRPRGLNNQPQHF
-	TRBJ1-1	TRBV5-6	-	TGTGCCAGCAGCTTTCTGCATAGTACCGCGAACACTGAAGCTTTCTTT	CASSFLHSTANTEAFF
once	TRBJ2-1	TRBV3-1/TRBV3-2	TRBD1	TGTGCCAGCAGCCCCCGACAGGGGGGATCCTACAATGAGCAGTTCTTC	CASSPRQGGSYNEQFF
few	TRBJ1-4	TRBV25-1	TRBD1	TGTGCCAGCAGTGAGGTGGGGCAGGGGGGCGAAAAACTGTTTTTT	CASSEVGQGGEKLFF
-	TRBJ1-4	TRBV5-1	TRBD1	TGCGCCAGCAGCCCACTCGGACAGGGTCGAGGTGAAAAACTGTTTTTT	CASSPLGQGRGEKLFF
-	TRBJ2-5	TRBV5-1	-	TGCGCCAGCAGCTTATTGCAGTGGGGAGGGGGACAAGAGACCCAGTACTTC	CASSLLQWGGGQETQYF
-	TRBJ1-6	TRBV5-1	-	TGCGCCAGCAGCTTGGCCATCAGGAATTCACCCCTCCACTTT	CASSLAIRNSPLHF
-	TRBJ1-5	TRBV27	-	TGTGCCCCTCACTCGCCCCAGCATTTT	CAPHSPQHF
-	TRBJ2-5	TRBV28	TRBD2	TGTGCCAGCAGTTCGACCACTAGCGGGAGACGGGAGACCCAGTACTTC	CASSSTTSGRRETQYF
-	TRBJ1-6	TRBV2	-	TGTGCCAGCATCAGGGATAATTCACCCCTCCACTTT	CASIRDNSPLHF
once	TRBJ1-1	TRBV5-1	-	TGCGCCAGCAGAAAGCGAGTCAGCATGAACACTGAAGCTTTCTTT	CASRKRVSMNTEAFF
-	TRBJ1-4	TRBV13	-	TGTGCCAGCAGCCAGCACCGGCTTACCGGGCTGTTTTTT	CASSQHRLTGLFF
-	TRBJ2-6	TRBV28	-	TGTGCCAGCAGCATTGACTCGGTTTATGGGGCCAACGTCCTGACTTTC	CASSIDSVYGANVLTF
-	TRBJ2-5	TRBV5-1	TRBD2	TGCGCCAGCACCCCCGGCGGGAGCGAGACCCAGTACTTC	CASTPGGSETQYF
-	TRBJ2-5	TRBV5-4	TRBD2	TGTGCCAGCAGCGGGGGGGGACGAGGGGAGACCCAGTACTTC	CASSGGGRGETQYF
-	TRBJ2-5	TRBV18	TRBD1	TGTGCCAGCTCACTCCGACAGGGCGAAGAGACCCAGTACTTC	CASSLRQGEETQYF
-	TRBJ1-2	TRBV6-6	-	TGTGCCAGCAGGGATGACAGGACCACGGGCTACACCTTC	CASRDDRTTGYTF
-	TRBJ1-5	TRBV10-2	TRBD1	TGCGCCAGCAGTGGATCGACAGGGATCAATCAGCCCCAGCATTTT	CASSGSTGINQPQHF
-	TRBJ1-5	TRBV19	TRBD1	TGTGCCAGTAGTATAGGCGTCGGACAGGGTATATCCCCCCAGCATTTT	CASSIGVGQGISPQHF
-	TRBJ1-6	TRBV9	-	TGTGCCAGCAGCGAGAGGGAACTTGGACCCCTCCACTTT	CASSERELGPLHF
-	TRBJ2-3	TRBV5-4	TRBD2	TGTGCCAGCAGCTGGGGGATTAGCGGGAGCGGGGATACGCAGTATTTT	CASSWGISGSGDTQYF
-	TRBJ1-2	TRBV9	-	TGTGCCAGCAGCGTAGGGGCCACCCTAAATGGCTACACCTTC	CASSVGATLNGYTF
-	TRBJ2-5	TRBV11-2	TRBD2	TGTGCCAGCAGCAGGACTAGCGGGAGACAAGAGACCCAGTACTTC	CASSRTSGRQETQYF
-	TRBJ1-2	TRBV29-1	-	TGCAGCGTTCTGACACTTCACTATGGCTACACCTTC	CSVLTLHYGYTF
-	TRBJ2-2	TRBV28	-	TGTGCCAGCAGTTTCGGTTGGTATAACACCGGGGAGCTGTTTTTT	CASSFGWYNTGELFF
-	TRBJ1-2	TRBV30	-	TGTGCCTGGGACAGATCCAACTATGGCTACACCTTC	CAWDRSNYGYTF